The rows below give T cell receptor beta chains drawn from one sample of a study of cytomegalovirus exposure and HLA in healthy donors. Generated by immunoSEQ multiplex PCR, the TCRdb table keeps only in-frame clones and is missing some. This table has 150,000 or so clones, roughly 87% appearing once. The material sequenced was PBMCs. The origin of the receptors is a woman aged 18-35 years in good health and CMV-seropositive. The CDR3 runs from the conserved cysteine through the conserved F or W. D genes are given only for firm matches. Not every row has a clone size; where given, it reads once, few, many or a size class.

NA NA TRBJ2-3 TRBV4-3 TGCGCCAGCAGCCAAGGGGCGAGCACAGATACGCAGTATTTT CASSQGASTDTQYF
NA NA TRBJ2-1 TRBV28 TGTGCCAGCAGTCGAGGGGAGCAGTTCTTC CASSRGEQFF
TRBD1 NA TRBJ2-1 TRBV7-6 TGTGCTTCAGCCCCGGACAGGGGGTTGTTCAATGAGCAGTTCTTC CASAPDRGLFNEQFF
TRBD2 NA TRBJ2-1 TRBV11-3 TGTGCCAGCAGTGGGACTAGCCCTTACAATGAGCAGTTCTTC CASSGTSPYNEQFF
TRBD1 NA TRBJ2-2 TRBV6-5 TGTGCCAGCAGTGAACAGGGGGCCGGGGAGCTGTTTTTT CASSEQGAGELFF
NA NA TRBJ2-7 TRBV5-4 TGTGCCAGCAGCTTCGACAGGTCCTACGAGCAGTACTTC CASSFDRSYEQYF
NA once TRBJ2-7 TRBV11-2 TGTGCCAGCAGCCCCTCGAGCTCCTACGAGCAGTACTTC CASSPSSSYEQYF
TRBD1 NA TRBJ1-5 TRBV7-2 TGTGCCAGCAGCGCCGGGACAGGGGGTCAGCCCCAGCATTTT CASSAGTGGQPQHF
NA NA TRBJ1-2 TRBV19 TGTGCCAGTAGTGCCTTGACGGGCTTTGGGGGGTATGGCTACACCTTC CASSALTGFGGYGYTF
TRBD2 NA TRBJ2-3 TRBV28 TGTGCCAGCAGTTCCCTACGCCAGCGGGGCAGCACAGATACGCAGTATTTT CASSSLRQRGSTDTQYF
NA NA TRBJ1-2 TRBV19 TGTGCCAGTAGTATAGGGGGCGCGAGCTATGGCTACACCTTC CASSIGGASYGYTF
NA NA TRBJ2-1 TRBV6-5 TGTGCCAGCAGCCGCGGACAGAACAATGAGCAGTTCTTC CASSRGQNNEQFF
NA NA TRBJ2-4 TRBV10-1 TGCGCCAGCAGGACAGTCTTAGCCAAAAACATTCAGTACTTC CASRTVLAKNIQYF
NA NA TRBJ2-7 TRBV29-1 TGCAGCGGAGTAGGGAGTAGCTCCTACGAGCAGTACTTC CSGVGSSSYEQYF
TRBD1 NA TRBJ2-7 TRBV19 TGTGCCAGTAGTATAACCGGACAGGAAAAAAAGCAGTACTTC CASSITGQEKKQYF
NA NA TRBJ2-7 TRBV2 TGTGCCAGCAGCCGGGACTTGTCCTACGAGCAGTACTTC CASSRDLSYEQYF
TRBD1 NA TRBJ1-1 TRBV4-1 TGCGCCAGCAGGAGGGGGCCAACAGGCACTGAAGCTTTCTTT CASRRGPTGTEAFF
NA NA TRBJ1-2 TRBV4-1 TGCGCCAGCAGCCGACTTACAGGCAATAACTATGGCTACACCTTC CASSRLTGNNYGYTF
TRBD1 NA TRBJ1-6 TRBV19 TGTGCCAGTAGTATCGAGGTTGACAGGGGTTTTAATTCACCCCTCCACTTT CASSIEVDRGFNSPLHF
NA NA TRBJ2-7 TRBV19 TGTGCCAGTAGTATGGACAGACTCTCCTACGAGCAGTACTTC CASSMDRLSYEQYF
TRBD2 NA TRBJ2-6 TRBV7-9 TGTGCCAGCAGTTTGCCGGGGGGCTCTGGGGCCAACGTCCTGACTTTC CASSLPGGSGANVLTF
TRBD1 NA TRBJ1-1 TRBV19 TGTGCCAGTATCGCCGGGACAGGGAACACTGAAGCTTTCTTT CASIAGTGNTEAFF
TRBD2 NA TRBJ2-1 TRBV12-5 TGTGCTAGTGGTTTCCTCCGGGGGGGCGATGAGCAGTTCTTC CASGFLRGGDEQFF
NA NA TRBJ2-7 TRBV21-1 TGTGCCAGCAGCAATGATAGGAGGGCCGGGGAGCAGTACTTC CASSNDRRAGEQYF
TRBD1 NA TRBJ2-7 TRBV4-1 TGCGCCAGCAGCCAAGGGACAGGGGGACGATACGAGCAGTACTTC CASSQGTGGRYEQYF
TRBD1 NA TRBJ1-1 TRBV9 TGTGCCAGCAGCGTAGACGTGGGGACAGGGGACGCTTTCTTT CASSVDVGTGDAFF
NA NA TRBJ2-1 TRBV29-1 TGCAGCGGCAACCGGGGGGCGGGGGATAATGAGCAGTTCTTC CSGNRGAGDNEQFF
TRBD1 NA TRBJ2-2 TRBV5-6 TGTGCCAGCAGCTCGGACAGGGCGCCCGGGGAGCTGTTTTTT CASSSDRAPGELFF
NA NA TRBJ1-3 TRBV9 TGTGCCAGCAGCGACACCGGGACAAGGGCCCCCTCTGGAAACACCATATATTTT CASSDTGTRAPSGNTIYF
TRBD1 NA TRBJ1-3 TRBV5-1 TGCGCCAGCAGCTTGGTAGGGGGCGCGGGAAACACCATATATTTT CASSLVGGAGNTIYF
TRBD1 once TRBJ2-2 TRBV19 TGTGCCACGGCGCGGCAGGGGGCCTCCGGGGAGCTGTTTTTT CATARQGASGELFF
NA NA TRBJ1-1 TRBV6-5 TGTGCCAGCAGTGGAGGGGCCACTGAAGCTTTCTTT CASSGGATEAFF
NA few TRBJ1-2 TRBV7-6 TGTGCCAGCAGCTTAGAAGGGGTGGATGGCTACACCTTC CASSLEGVDGYTF
NA NA TRBJ1-2 TRBV10-3 TGTGCCATCAGTGATGTGGCAGGGCGCGGCTACACCTTC CAISDVAGRGYTF